This TCR beta chain is from a study of shared clonotypes between healthy human individuals. Naive CD8 populations comprised CD45RO-negative cells positively selected for CCR7, excluding terminally differentiated effector memory CD45RA+ cells. This CDR3 comprises 12 residues. The V end lost 2 bases, the J end lost 5 bases, and 6 bases lay between the germline ends. CDR1 and CDR2 from the germline V gene are SGHAT and FQNNGV. Per sorted-subset replicate PCR, input was approximately 180 ng DNA, representing tens of thousands of T cell genomes. Produced via immunoSEQ multiplex PCR; TCRdb's table is partial and in-frame only. The table lists 800,000 to 950,000 clones, about 96% of them singletons.

The sequence derives from a man under 40 in good health. The sample was naive CD8+ T cells sorted from blood. The chain uses TRBV11-2 and TRBJ2-5; no firm D call. The DNA of the CDR3 is TGTGCCAGCAGCTTATTGCTTGAGACCCAGTACTTC. Amino acid sequence: CASSLLLETQYF.